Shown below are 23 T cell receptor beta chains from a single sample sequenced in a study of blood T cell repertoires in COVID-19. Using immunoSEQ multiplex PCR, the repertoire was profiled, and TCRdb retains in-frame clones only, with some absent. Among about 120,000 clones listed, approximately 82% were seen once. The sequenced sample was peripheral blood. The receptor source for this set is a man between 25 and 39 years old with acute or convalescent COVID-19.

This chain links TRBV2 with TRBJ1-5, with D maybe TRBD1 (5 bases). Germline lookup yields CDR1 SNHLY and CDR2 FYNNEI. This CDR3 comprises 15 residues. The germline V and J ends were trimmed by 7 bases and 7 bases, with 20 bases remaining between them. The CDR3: CASTQSRQSGQPQHF. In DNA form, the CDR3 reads TGTGCCAGCACCCAATCCAGACAGAGTGGGCAGCCCCAGCATTTT. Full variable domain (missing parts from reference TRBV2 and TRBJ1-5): EPEVTQTPSHQVTQMGQEVILRCVPISNHLYFYWYRQILGQKVEFLVSFYNNEISEKSEIFDDQFSVERPDGSNFTLKIRSTKLEDSAMYFCASTQSRQSGQPQHFGDGTRLSIL.

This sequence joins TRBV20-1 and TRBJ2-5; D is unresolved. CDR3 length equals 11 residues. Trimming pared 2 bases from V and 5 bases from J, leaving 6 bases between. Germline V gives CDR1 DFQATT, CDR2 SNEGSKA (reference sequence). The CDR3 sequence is CSARPLETQYF. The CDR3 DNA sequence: TGCAGTGCTAGACCCCTGGAGACCCAGTACTTC.

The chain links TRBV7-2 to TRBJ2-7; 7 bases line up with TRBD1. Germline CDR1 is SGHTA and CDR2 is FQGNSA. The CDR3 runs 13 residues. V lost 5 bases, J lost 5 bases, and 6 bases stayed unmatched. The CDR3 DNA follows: TGTGCCAGCAGCCCTCGACAGGGCCACGAGCAGTACTTC. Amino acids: CASSPRQGHEQYF.

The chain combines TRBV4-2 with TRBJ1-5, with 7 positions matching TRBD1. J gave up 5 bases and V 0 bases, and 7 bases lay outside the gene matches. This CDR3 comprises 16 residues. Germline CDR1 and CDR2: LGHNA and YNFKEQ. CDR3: CASSQDAGGWDQPQHF. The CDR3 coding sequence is TGTGCCAGCAGCCAAGATGCAGGGGGATGGGATCAGCCCCAGCATTTT.

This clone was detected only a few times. The CDR3 coding sequence is TGTGCCAGCTCACCCGGGACAGGGTTTTCTGGGGCCAACGTCCTGACTTTC. Protein sequence: CASSPGTGFSGANVLTF. This sequence joins TRBV18 and TRBJ2-6; 9 bases are shared with TRBD1. The V gene's germline CDR1 is KGHSH and CDR2 LQKENI. Germline trimming cut 3 bases from V and 1 base from J; bases unmatched to any gene: 4. The CDR3 is made up of 17 amino acids.

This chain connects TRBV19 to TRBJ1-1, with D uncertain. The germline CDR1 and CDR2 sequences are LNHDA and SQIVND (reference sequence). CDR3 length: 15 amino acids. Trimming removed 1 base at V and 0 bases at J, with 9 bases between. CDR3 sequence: CASSIAHSMNTEAFF. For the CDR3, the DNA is TGTGCCAGTAGTATAGCCCACAGCATGAACACTGAAGCTTTCTTT.

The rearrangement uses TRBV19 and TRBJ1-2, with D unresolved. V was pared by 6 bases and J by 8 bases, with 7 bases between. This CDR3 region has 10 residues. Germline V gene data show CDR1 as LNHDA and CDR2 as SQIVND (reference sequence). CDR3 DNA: TGTGCCAGTAGGGGCCCAGGCTACACCTTC. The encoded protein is CASRGPGYTF.

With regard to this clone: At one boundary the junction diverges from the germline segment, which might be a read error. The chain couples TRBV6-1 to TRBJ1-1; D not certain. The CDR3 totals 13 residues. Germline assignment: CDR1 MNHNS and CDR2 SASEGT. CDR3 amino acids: CASREGRDTEAFF. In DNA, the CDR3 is TGTGCCAGCAGGGAAGGGAGAGACACTGAAGCTTTCTTT.

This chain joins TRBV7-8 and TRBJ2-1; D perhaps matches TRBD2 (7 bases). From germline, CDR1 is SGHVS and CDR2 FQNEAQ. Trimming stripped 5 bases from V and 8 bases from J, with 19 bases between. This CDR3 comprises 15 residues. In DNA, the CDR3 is TGTGCCAGCAGCCTAATAGGGGGAGGGTTCGATGAGCAGTTCTTC. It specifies CASSLIGGGFDEQFF. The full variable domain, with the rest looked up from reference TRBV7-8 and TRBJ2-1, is GAGVSQSPRYKVAKRGQDVALRCDPISGHVSLFWYQQALGQGPEFLTYFQNEAQLDKSGLPSDRFFAERPEGSVSTLKIQRTQQEDSAVYLCASSLIGGGFDEQFFGPGTRLTVL.

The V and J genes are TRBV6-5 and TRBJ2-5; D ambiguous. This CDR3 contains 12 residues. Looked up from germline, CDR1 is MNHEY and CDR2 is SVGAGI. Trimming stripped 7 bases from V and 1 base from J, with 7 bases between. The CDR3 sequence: CASKSSQETQYF. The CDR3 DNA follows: TGTGCCAGCAAGAGCTCCCAAGAGACCCAGTACTTC.

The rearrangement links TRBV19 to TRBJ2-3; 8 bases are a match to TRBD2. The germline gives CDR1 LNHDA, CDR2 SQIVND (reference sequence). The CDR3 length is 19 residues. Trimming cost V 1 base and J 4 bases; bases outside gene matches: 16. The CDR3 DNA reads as TGTGCCAGTAGTATAGCCAGGGGTAGCGGGGAAGTGTACGCAGATACGCAGTATTTT. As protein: CASSIARGSGEVYADTQYF.

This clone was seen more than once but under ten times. CDR3 nucleotide sequence: TGTGCCACCAGTCAGGCACATAACACCGGGGAGCTGTTTTTT. Translation gives CATSQAHNTGELFF. The chain employs TRBV15 and TRBJ2-2; D ambiguous. V was shortened by 6 bases and J by 2 bases, with 10 bases between the two germline ends. Germline CDR1 is LNHNV and CDR2 is YYDKDF (reference sequence). This CDR3 has 14 amino acids.

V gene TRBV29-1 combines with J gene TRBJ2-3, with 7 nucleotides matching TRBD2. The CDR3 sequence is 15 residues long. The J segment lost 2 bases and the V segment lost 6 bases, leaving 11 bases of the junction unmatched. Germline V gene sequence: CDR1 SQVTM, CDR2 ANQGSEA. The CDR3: CSVRPGTTNTDTQYF. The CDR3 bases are TGCAGCGTCCGACCGGGGACTACAAACACAGATACGCAGTATTTT.

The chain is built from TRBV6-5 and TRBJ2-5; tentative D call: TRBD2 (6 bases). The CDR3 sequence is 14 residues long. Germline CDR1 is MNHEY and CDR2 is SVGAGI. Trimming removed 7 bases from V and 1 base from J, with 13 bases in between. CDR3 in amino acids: CASNLLAIQETQYF. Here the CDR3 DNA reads TGTGCCAGCAACCTCCTAGCGATCCAAGAGACCCAGTACTTC.

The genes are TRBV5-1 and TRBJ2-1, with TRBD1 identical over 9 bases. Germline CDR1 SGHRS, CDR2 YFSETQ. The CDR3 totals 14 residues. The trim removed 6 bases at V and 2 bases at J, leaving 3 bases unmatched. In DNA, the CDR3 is TGCGCCAGCAAGGGGACAGGGACCTACAATGAGCAGTTCTTC. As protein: CASKGTGTYNEQFF.

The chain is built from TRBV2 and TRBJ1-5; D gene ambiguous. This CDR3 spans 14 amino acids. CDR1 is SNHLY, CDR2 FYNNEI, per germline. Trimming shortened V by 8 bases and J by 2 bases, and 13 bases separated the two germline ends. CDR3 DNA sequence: TGTGCCAGCCAAATGGACTGGGGCAATCAGCCCCAGCATTTT. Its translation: CASQMDWGNQPQHF. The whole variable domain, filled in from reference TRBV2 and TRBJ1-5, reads EPEVTQTPSHQVTQMGQEVILRCVPISNHLYFYWYRQILGQKVEFLVSFYNNEISEKSEIFDDQFSVERPDGSNFTLKIRSTKLEDSAMYFCASQMDWGNQPQHFGDGTRLSIL.

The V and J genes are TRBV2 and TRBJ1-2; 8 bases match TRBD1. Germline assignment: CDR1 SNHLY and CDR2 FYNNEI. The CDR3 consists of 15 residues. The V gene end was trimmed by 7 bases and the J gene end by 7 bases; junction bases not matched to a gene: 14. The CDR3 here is CASTPVQDRASGYTF. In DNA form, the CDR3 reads TGTGCCAGCACCCCTGTTCAGGACAGGGCCAGTGGCTACACCTTC.

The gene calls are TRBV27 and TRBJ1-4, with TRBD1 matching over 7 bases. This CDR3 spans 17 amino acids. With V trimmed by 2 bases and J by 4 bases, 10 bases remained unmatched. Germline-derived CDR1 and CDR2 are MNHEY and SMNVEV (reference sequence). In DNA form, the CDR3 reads TGTGCCAGCAGTTTAGGTTGGAACAGGGGTGTTAATGAAAAACTGTTTTTT. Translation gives CASSLGWNRGVNEKLFF.

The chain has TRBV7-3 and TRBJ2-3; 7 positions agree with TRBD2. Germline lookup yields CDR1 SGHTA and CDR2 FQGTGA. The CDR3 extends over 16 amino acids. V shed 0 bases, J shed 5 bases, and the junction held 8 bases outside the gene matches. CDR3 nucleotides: TGTGCCAGCAGCTTAACTCTGGGGGAGGGCCGAGATACGCAGTATTTT. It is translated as CASSLTLGEGRDTQYF.

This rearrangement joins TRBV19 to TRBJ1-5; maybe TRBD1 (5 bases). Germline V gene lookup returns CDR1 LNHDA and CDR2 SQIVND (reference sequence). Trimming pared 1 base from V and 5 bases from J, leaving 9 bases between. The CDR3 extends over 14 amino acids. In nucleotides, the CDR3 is TGTGCCAGTAGTATAGGGGGCTTCGATCAGCCCCAGCATTTT. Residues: CASSIGGFDQPQHF.

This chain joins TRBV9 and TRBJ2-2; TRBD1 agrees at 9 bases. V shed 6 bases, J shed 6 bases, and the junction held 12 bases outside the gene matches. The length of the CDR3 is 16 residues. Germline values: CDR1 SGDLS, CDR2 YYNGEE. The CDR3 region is CASTQSGQGMSGELFF. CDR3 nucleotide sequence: TGTGCCAGCACCCAATCAGGACAGGGGATGTCCGGGGAGCTGTTTTTT.

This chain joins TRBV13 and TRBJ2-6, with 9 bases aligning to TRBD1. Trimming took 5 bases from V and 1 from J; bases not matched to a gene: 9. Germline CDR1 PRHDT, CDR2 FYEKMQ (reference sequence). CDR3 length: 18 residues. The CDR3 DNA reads TGTGCCAGCAGCGAAGGGACAGGGCTTGGGTCTGGGGCCAACGTCCTGACTTTC. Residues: CASSEGTGLGSGANVLTF.

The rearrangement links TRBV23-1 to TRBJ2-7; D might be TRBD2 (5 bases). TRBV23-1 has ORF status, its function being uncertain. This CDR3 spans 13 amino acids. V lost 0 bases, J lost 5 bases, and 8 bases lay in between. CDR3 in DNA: TGCGCCAGCAGTCAATCGGTACTAGACGAGCAGTACGTC. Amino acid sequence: CASSQSVLDEQYV.